The TCR beta chain under discussion was sequenced for a study of CD8+ T cells in alopecia areata. The investigators collected lesional scalp punch biopsies and peripheral blood from alopecia areata patients. The CDR3 spans 15 residues. V was trimmed by 4 bases and J by 4 bases, leaving 16 bases between them. Germline values: CDR1 SGHNT, CDR2 YENEEA. It was cDNA, reverse transcribed from extracted RNA, that served as the sequencing template. Produced via immunoSEQ multiplex PCR; TCRdb's table is partial and in-frame only. Of about 190,000 clones in the sample, 50% to 60% are singletons; the top ten hold roughly 14%.

Material: CD4+ T cells sorted from blood, obtained at week 0. The rearrangement joins TRBV11-3 to TRBJ1-1; D perhaps matches TRBD1 (6 bases). This clonotype was obtained from a human donor with alopecia areata. The CDR3 DNA sequence: TGTGCCAGCAGCTACACACTAGGAGGGGGCACTGAAGCTTTCTTT. Protein product: CASSYTLGGGTEAFF.